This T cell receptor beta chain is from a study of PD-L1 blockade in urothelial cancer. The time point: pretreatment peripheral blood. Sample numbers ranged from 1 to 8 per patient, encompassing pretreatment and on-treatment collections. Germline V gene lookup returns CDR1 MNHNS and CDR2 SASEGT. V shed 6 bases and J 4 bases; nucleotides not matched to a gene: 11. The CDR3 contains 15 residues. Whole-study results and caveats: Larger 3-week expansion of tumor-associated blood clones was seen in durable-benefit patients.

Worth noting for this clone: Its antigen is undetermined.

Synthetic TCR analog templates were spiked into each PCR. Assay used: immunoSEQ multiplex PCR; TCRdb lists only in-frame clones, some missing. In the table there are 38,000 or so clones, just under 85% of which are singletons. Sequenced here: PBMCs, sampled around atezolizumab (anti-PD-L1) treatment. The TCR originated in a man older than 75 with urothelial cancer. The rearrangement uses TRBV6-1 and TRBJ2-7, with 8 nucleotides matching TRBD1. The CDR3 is CASSLDRGSLYEQYF. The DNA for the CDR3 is TGTGCCAGCAGCCTCGACAGGGGTTCCTTATACGAGCAGTACTTC.